This is a list of T cell receptor beta chains from one sample in a study of T-cell memory formation after mild COVID-19. MiXCR was run by TCRdb on the 5' RACE reads, yielding one entry per CDR3 protein. This table has under 300,000 distinct CDR3 sequences, around 8% appearing once. The source material was PBMCs or a T cell subset sorted from them (not recorded which). The receptors come from a man aged 18 to 29 who had mild COVID-19 (a few samples of this study predate the infection). Cell type and time point are not known. The CDR3 runs from the conserved cysteine through the conserved F or W. A D gene is named only where the DNA matches it firmly. Size tells how often a clone was seen (once, few, many) or the class of an expanded clone, and some rows leave it out.

d_call: NA; v_call: TRBV6-6; clone_size: NA; j_call: TRBJ2-1; cdr3_aa: CASSYGDNEQFF; cdr3_nt: TGTGCCAGCAGTTACGGGGACAATGAGCAGTTCTTC
d_call: NA; v_call: TRBV7-8; clone_size: NA; j_call: TRBJ1-1; cdr3_aa: CASSLGRDIRTEAFF; cdr3_nt: TGTGCCAGCAGCTTAGGGCGGGACATAAGAACTGAAGCTTTCTTT
d_call: NA; v_call: TRBV5-1; clone_size: NA; j_call: TRBJ2-3; cdr3_aa: CASSLLPSVSTDTQYF; cdr3_nt: TGCGCCAGCAGCTTGTTGCCTAGCGTGAGCACAGATACGCAGTATTTT
d_call: NA; v_call: TRBV24-1; clone_size: NA; j_call: TRBJ2-3; cdr3_aa: CATRDLSTDTQYF; cdr3_nt: TGTGCCACCAGGGACCTTAGCACAGATACGCAGTATTTT
d_call: TRBD2; v_call: TRBV25-1; clone_size: medium-sized; j_call: TRBJ2-1; cdr3_aa: CASSELAGEVNEQFF; cdr3_nt: TGTGCCAGCAGTGAATTAGCGGGGGAGGTCAATGAGCAGTTCTTC
d_call: NA; v_call: TRBV27; clone_size: NA; j_call: TRBJ2-3; cdr3_aa: CASSLLGPDTQYF; cdr3_nt: TGTGCCAGCAGTTTATTGGGGCCAGATACGCAGTATTTT
d_call: NA; v_call: TRBV7-9; clone_size: many; j_call: TRBJ2-1; cdr3_aa: CASSAGNSYNEQFF; cdr3_nt: TGTGCCAGCAGCGCGGGGAATTCCTACAATGAGCAGTTCTTC
d_call: NA; v_call: TRBV7-3; clone_size: many; j_call: TRBJ2-3; cdr3_aa: CASSRTGFTDTQYF; cdr3_nt: TGTGCCAGCAGCCGAACTGGTTTCACAGATACGCAGTATTTT
d_call: NA; v_call: TRBV5-5; clone_size: few; j_call: TRBJ1-1; cdr3_aa: CASSSASNTEAFF; cdr3_nt: TGTGCCAGCAGCTCCGCCAGCAACACTGAAGCTTTCTTT
d_call: NA; v_call: TRBV9; clone_size: NA; j_call: TRBJ1-2; cdr3_aa: CASSEQGRGPFYGYTF; cdr3_nt: TGTGCCAGCAGCGAACAAGGCCGGGGGCCTTTCTATGGCTACACCTTC
d_call: TRBD2; v_call: TRBV7-6; clone_size: many; j_call: TRBJ2-5; cdr3_aa: CASSLSSGGAQRAQYF; cdr3_nt: TGTGCCAGCAGCTTATCCAGCGGGGGTGCCCAACGGGCCCAGTACTTC
d_call: NA; v_call: TRBV12-3/TRBV12-4; clone_size: NA; j_call: TRBJ1-5; cdr3_aa: CASSPQGVTQHF; cdr3_nt: TGTGCCAGCAGCCCACAGGGAGTAACCCAGCATTTT
d_call: NA; v_call: TRBV5-1; clone_size: few; j_call: TRBJ2-5; cdr3_aa: CASSLALLETQYF; cdr3_nt: TGCGCCAGCAGCTTGGCCCTCTTGGAGACCCAGTACTTC
d_call: NA; v_call: TRBV25-1; clone_size: few; j_call: TRBJ2-2; cdr3_aa: CASSERSGTGELFF; cdr3_nt: TGTGCCAGCAGTGAACGGTCGGGCACCGGGGAGCTGTTTTTT
d_call: NA; v_call: TRBV5-1; clone_size: many; j_call: TRBJ1-4; cdr3_aa: CASSLGRTNEKLFF; cdr3_nt: TGCGCCAGCAGCTTGGGGCGAACTAATGAAAAACTGTTTTTT
d_call: TRBD1; v_call: TRBV7-2; clone_size: NA; j_call: TRBJ1-2; cdr3_aa: CASSRTGLGGYTF; cdr3_nt: TGTGCCAGCAGTCGGACAGGCTTGGGGGGCTACACCTTC
d_call: TRBD1; v_call: TRBV5-1; clone_size: many; j_call: TRBJ2-4; cdr3_aa: CASSSGTGGNIQYF; cdr3_nt: TGCGCCAGCAGCTCCGGGACAGGAGGGAACATTCAGTACTTC
d_call: TRBD1; v_call: TRBV2; clone_size: NA; j_call: TRBJ1-2; cdr3_aa: CASRADRGGFYGYTF; cdr3_nt: TGTGCCAGCAGAGCAGACAGGGGAGGGTTCTATGGCTACACCTTC
d_call: NA; v_call: TRBV5-6; clone_size: NA; j_call: TRBJ1-3; cdr3_aa: CASSLEGIGGISGNTIYF; cdr3_nt: TGTGCCAGCAGCTTGGAAGGGATCGGGGGGATCTCTGGAAACACCATATATTTT
d_call: NA; v_call: TRBV27; clone_size: few; j_call: TRBJ1-4; cdr3_aa: CASSLKYNEKLFF; cdr3_nt: TGTGCCAGCAGTTTGAAGTATAATGAAAAACTGTTTTTT
d_call: NA; v_call: TRBV6-5; clone_size: many; j_call: TRBJ2-3; cdr3_aa: CASSYRITDTQYF; cdr3_nt: TGTGCCAGCAGTTACAGGATCACAGATACGCAGTATTTT